This entry is about one T cell receptor (beta chain). The V and J ends lost 6 bases and 6 bases, in that order; junction bases with no gene match: 9. The CDR3 spans 15 residues. CDR1 and CDR2 (germline): MNHEY, SVGAGI. The sample belongs to a study of blood T cell repertoires in COVID-19. Sequencing used immunoSEQ multiplex PCR; TCRdb keeps in-frame clones, though not all of them. This sample yields 250,000 or so clones, of which roughly 86% are seen a single time; about 7.1% belongs to the top ten. Sequenced material: peripheral blood. V gene TRBV6-5 combines with J gene TRBJ2-4, with 9 bases lining up with TRBD1. This sequence originates from a woman between 65 and 79 years old with active or convalescent COVID-19. The CDR3 is CASSRGQGTGNIQYF. CDR3 coding DNA: TGTGCCAGCAGCAGGGGACAGGGAACGGGAAACATTCAGTACTTC.